The 3 T cell receptor beta chains below all came from one sample that was sequenced in a study of T-cell memory formation after mild COVID-19. TCRdb reprocessed the 5' RACE reads via MiXCR and lists one record per CDR3 protein. The sample lists 120,000 or so distinct CDR3 sequences, about 17% seen once, with about 15% in the top ten. Sequenced input: PBMCs or a T cell subset sorted from them (not recorded which). Receptors originate from an adult woman who had mild COVID-19 (a few samples of this study predate the infection). Cell type and time point are not known.

This clonotype was counted only a few times. This chain connects TRBV19 to TRBJ2-1; D gene uncertain. Germline-derived CDR1 and CDR2 are LNHDA and SQIVND (reference sequence). V gave up 6 bases and J gave up 8 bases, with 14 bases separating them. The CDR3 loop spans 13 amino acids. As DNA, the CDR3 is TGTGCCAGTAGCCCGACGGTGGAGCATGAGCAGTTCTTC. Translation gives CASSPTVEHEQFF.

The V call is TRBV12-3 or TRBV12-4, the J call TRBJ1-2; D not certain. CDR3 length: 13 amino acids. V was cut by 6 bases and J by 5 bases, with 13 bases left in between. The DNA for the CDR3 is TGTGCCAGCAGATCCTCGGGCGATTATGGCTACACCTTC. Amino acid sequence: CASRSSGDYGYTF.

V and J are TRBV12-3 or TRBV12-4 and TRBJ1-2; no clear D gene. CDR3 size: 13 residues. V dropped 5 bases and J dropped 4 bases, with 11 bases sitting between them. CDR3 sequence: CASSATAIYGYTF. DNA for the CDR3: TGTGCCAGCAGTGCGACGGCGATCTATGGCTACACCTTC.